Listed below are T cell receptor beta chains from one sample, sequenced in a study of blood T cell repertoires in COVID-19. Sequenced by immunoSEQ multiplex PCR; TCRdb stores in-frame clones only, minus some. The sample consists of around 250,000 clones, roughly 87% of them appearing once. The sequenced sample consisted of peripheral blood. The receptors stem from a woman aged 40 to 50 who had recovered from COVID-19. The CDR3 runs from the conserved cysteine through the conserved F or W. The order of the fields is clone size, V gene, J gene, D gene, CDR3 DNA, CDR3 protein. A D gene is named only where the DNA matches it firmly. Some rows mark clone size as missing; the rest say once, few, many or name a class of expanded clone.

NA	TRBV5-6	TRBJ1-4	TRBD1	TGTGCCAGCAGCTTCCGACAGGGAAAGACAGAAAAACTGTTTTTT	CASSFRQGKTEKLFF
NA	TRBV9	TRBJ2-1	TRBD2	TGTGCCAGCAGCGCACGGGAGGGGTTTATCTACAATGAGCAGTTCTTC	CASSAREGFIYNEQFF
NA	TRBV15	TRBJ1-1	NA	TGTGCCACCAGCAGAGATCGAAAAGGGGGATGGACTGAAGCTTTCTTT	CATSRDRKGGWTEAFF
NA	TRBV28	TRBJ1-1	TRBD1	TGTGCCAGCAGTTTTGGACAGGTGAACACTGAAGCTTTCTTT	CASSFGQVNTEAFF
NA	TRBV9	TRBJ2-3	TRBD1	TGTGCCAGCAGCGAGACAGGGGACGGAGGGCAGTATTTT	CASSETGDGGQYF
NA	TRBV11-3	TRBJ2-1	NA	TGTGCCAGCAGCCCGCTCCGGGGACAAGGCGAGCACAATGAGCAGTTCTTC	CASSPLRGQGEHNEQFF
few	TRBV6-5	TRBJ1-6	NA	TGTGCCAGCAGTTACTCGAATCGACAGTCGGCCCTCCACTTT	CASSYSNRQSALHF
NA	TRBV28	TRBJ1-5	NA	TGTGCCAGCAGTTTAGTCCCCTATCAGCCCCAGCATTTT	CASSLVPYQPQHF
NA	TRBV4-3	TRBJ2-5	TRBD2	TGCGCCAGCAGCCCCCAGGGACTAGCGGGACCACAAGAGACCCAGTACTTC	CASSPQGLAGPQETQYF
many	TRBV6-5	TRBJ1-1	NA	TGTGCCAGCAGCCACACCGAGACAGGGAACACTGAAGCTTTCTTT	CASSHTETGNTEAFF
NA	TRBV9	TRBJ1-1	NA	TGTGCCAGCAGCGTAGGCGTAGCGAACACTGAAGCTTTCTTT	CASSVGVANTEAFF
NA	TRBV7-2	TRBJ2-1	TRBD2	TGTGCCAGCAGCTTCTATCCGGGGAGGGATGAGCAGTTCTTC	CASSFYPGRDEQFF
NA	TRBV19	TRBJ1-2	TRBD1	TGTGCCAGTACTCGCCAGGGGGGTAACTATGGCTACACCTTC	CASTRQGGNYGYTF
NA	TRBV24-1	TRBJ2-1	TRBD2	TGTGCCACCAGTGGGACTAGCTACAATGAGCAGTTCTTC	CATSGTSYNEQFF
NA	TRBV5-1	TRBJ1-2	NA	TGCGCCAGCAGCTTGGGAGGCTATGGCTACACCTTC	CASSLGGYGYTF
NA	TRBV7-9	TRBJ1-4	NA	TGTGCCAGCAGCTTAGTGTCGGCAGGGAATGAAAAACTGTTTTTT	CASSLVSAGNEKLFF
NA	TRBV7-9	TRBJ2-3	TRBD1	TGTGCCAGCAGCTTGACCGGGACAGGGCGCACAGATACGCAGTATTTT	CASSLTGTGRTDTQYF
NA	TRBV7-2	TRBJ2-3	TRBD2	TGTGCCAGCAGCTTGGGACTAAGCCCAGATACGCAGTATTTT	CASSLGLSPDTQYF
NA	TRBV14	TRBJ1-1	NA	TGTGCCAGCAGCCCTAGGAGCGGCATGAACACTGAAGCTTTCTTT	CASSPRSGMNTEAFF
NA	TRBV6-6	TRBJ1-1	NA	TGTGCCAGCAGCTCGAAACAACATACTGAAGCTTTCTTT	CASSSKQHTEAFF
NA	TRBV25-1	TRBJ1-5	NA	TGTGCCAGCAGTGAACAGGATAGCAATCAGCCCCAGCATTTT	CASSEQDSNQPQHF
NA	TRBV19	TRBJ1-4	NA	TGTGCCAGCACGGGGGAGTGGGGTGCTAATGAAAAACTGTTTTTT	CASTGEWGANEKLFF
NA	TRBV7-2	TRBJ2-5	NA	TGTGCCAGCAGCTTATTACAGGGCCAGACCCAGTACTTC	CASSLLQGQTQYF
few	TRBV6-1	TRBJ2-6	NA	TGTGCCAGCAGTGGAGGGTTCGGGAGCTCTGGGGCCAACGTCCTGACTTTC	CASSGGFGSSGANVLTF
NA	TRBV5-1	TRBJ1-1	NA	TGCGCCAGCAGCTTGGTTTCCGGGATCGGCACTGAAGCTTTCTTT	CASSLVSGIGTEAFF
NA	TRBV19	TRBJ2-1	NA	TGTGCCAGTAGTCCCGACAGTTACAATGAGCAGTTCTTC	CASSPDSYNEQFF
NA	TRBV7-2	TRBJ1-3	NA	TGTGCCAGCAGACCCGACATCCCTGGAAACACCATATATTTT	CASRPDIPGNTIYF
NA	TRBV18	TRBJ1-4	TRBD1	TGTGCCAGCTCACGTGGGACAGGGAGTTCCCAGGGAAAACTGTTTTTT	CASSRGTGSSQGKLFF
once	TRBV9	TRBJ2-1	NA	TGTGCCAGCAGCGTAGAGTGGGGGCAATACAATGAGCAGTTCTTC	CASSVEWGQYNEQFF
NA	TRBV5-3	TRBJ1-5	NA	TGTGCCAGAAGCTTCAGCCGGGACAAGGAAGACGATCAGCCCCAGCATTTT	CARSFSRDKEDDQPQHF
few	TRBV5-6	TRBJ2-4	NA	TGTGCCAGCAGCTTGATTCAGGCTGCCATTCAGTACTTC	CASSLIQAAIQYF
NA	TRBV15	TRBJ1-6	TRBD1	TGTGCCACCAGCAGAGCGGGACAGGTCAATTCACCCCTCCACTTT	CATSRAGQVNSPLHF
NA	TRBV5-1	TRBJ2-1	TRBD1	TGCGCCAGCAGCACCGGACGACAGGGGGGACCGTTCTTC	CASSTGRQGGPFF
once	TRBV19	TRBJ2-1	NA	TGTGCCAGTAGTATCGGACAATGGCGGGGAAGCAGGAATGAGCAGTTCTTC	CASSIGQWRGSRNEQFF
once	TRBV5-4	TRBJ2-1	NA	TGTGCCAGCAGCAGATACAGCTTTCCCGAGCAGTTCTTC	CASSRYSFPEQFF
NA	TRBV30	TRBJ1-1	NA	TGTGCCTGGGAAGCCGGGGGGATAAGAGCTTTCTTT	CAWEAGGIRAFF
NA	TRBV6-5	TRBJ2-3	NA	TGTGCCAGCAGTCTGCTCGGAGGTACGCAGTATTTT	CASSLLGGTQYF
once	TRBV30	TRBJ1-3	TRBD1	TGTGCCCTAACCGAGGACAGGTTGGGCAACACCATATATTTT	CALTEDRLGNTIYF
NA	TRBV4-1	TRBJ2-5	NA	TGCGCCAGCAGCCGCGCTGGTGCCCGCGGGGCCATAACTTGGGAGACCCAGTACTTC	CASSRAGARGAITWETQYF